This T cell receptor (beta chain) comes out of a study of blood T cell repertoires in COVID-19. Whole-study context: The analysed material was cDNA or gDNA that came from T cells, B-cell-depleted T cells, or PBMCs.

Authors' data handling: Reference gene primer amplification yielded estimated nucleated cell counts. TCRdb keeps only in-frame clones here, not all; method: immunoSEQ multiplex PCR. That table is the source of V, J and clone size, and D and trimming were worked out from the DNA. The sample includes some 130,000 clones, 75% to 90% seen only once; the top ten take 35% to 45%. The V and J ends lost 1 base and 9 bases respectively, with 10 bases between them. In germline, CDR1 is SEHNR, CDR2 FQNEAQ (reference sequence). This CDR3 is 13 amino acids long. The sample consisted of peripheral blood. The chain employs TRBV7-9 and TRBJ1-5; no definite D call. The TCR was taken from a human donor in a cohort sampled during active COVID-19. CDR3 amino acids: CASSLGGSGPQHF. Written as DNA, the CDR3 is TGTGCCAGCAGCTTAGGCGGTTCGGGGCCCCAGCATTTT.